The clone carrying this TCR beta chain showed up just once. Sequencing used immunoSEQ multiplex PCR; TCRdb keeps in-frame clones, though not all of them. This sample has about 150,000 clones, with around 87% found just once. The entry originates in a study of blood T cell repertoires in COVID-19. On the study more broadly: COVID-19 samples from acute and convalescent phases originated in the United States, Italy and Spain. PBMCs, B-cell-depleted T cells, or T cells were the source of the cDNA or gDNA that made up the material.

Germline lookup yields CDR1 MGHRA and CDR2 YSYEKL. V lost 0 bases and J 6 bases, leaving 12 bases between the germline ends. The CDR3 spans 15 residues. The source is a woman in her thirties or forties with acute or convalescent COVID-19. The sequenced sample consisted of peripheral blood. The V gene is TRBV4-1, the J gene TRBJ2-4; D not resolved. The CDR3 region has the DNA TGCGCCAGCAGCCAAGATCACTCCCTTACAAACATTCAGTACTTC. It specifies CASSQDHSLTNIQYF.